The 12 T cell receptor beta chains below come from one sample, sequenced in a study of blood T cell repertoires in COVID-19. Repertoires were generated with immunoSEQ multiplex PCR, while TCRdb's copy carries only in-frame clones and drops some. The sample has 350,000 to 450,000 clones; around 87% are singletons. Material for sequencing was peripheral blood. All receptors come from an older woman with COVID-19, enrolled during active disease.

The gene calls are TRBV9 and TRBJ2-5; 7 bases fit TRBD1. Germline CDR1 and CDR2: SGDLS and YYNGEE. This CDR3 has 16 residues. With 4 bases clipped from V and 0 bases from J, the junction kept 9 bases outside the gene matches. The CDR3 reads CASSSTPTGNQETQYF. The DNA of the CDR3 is TGTGCCAGCAGCTCGACCCCGACAGGGAACCAAGAGACCCAGTACTTC.

This CDR3 is CASSYHMRGNTIYF. The CDR3 DNA reads as TGTGCCAGCAGTTATCACATGAGGGGAAACACCATATATTTT. The V and J genes are TRBV28 and TRBJ1-3; D gene unclear. Germline-derived CDR1 and CDR2 are MDHEN and SYDVKM. V shed 4 bases and J shed 4 bases, with 11 bases lying between them. This CDR3 contains 14 residues.

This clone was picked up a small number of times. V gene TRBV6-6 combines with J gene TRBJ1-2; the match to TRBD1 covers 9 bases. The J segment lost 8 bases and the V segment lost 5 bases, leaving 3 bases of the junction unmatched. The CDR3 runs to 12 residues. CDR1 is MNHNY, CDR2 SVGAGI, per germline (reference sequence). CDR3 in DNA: TGTGCCAGCAGTACAGGGGGCGAAGGCTACACCTTC. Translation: CASSTGGEGYTF.

CDR3 loop: CASSSGRTLGTEAFF. DNA for the CDR3: TGTGCCAGCAGTTCTGGAAGGACTTTGGGCACTGAAGCTTTCTTT. J is TRBJ1-1 and V is TRBV6-2 or TRBV6-3; D is unclear. With 4 bases removed from V and 4 bases from J, the gap between germline ends came to 16 bases. Germline CDR1 and CDR2: MNHEY and SVGEGT. The CDR3 has 15 amino acids.

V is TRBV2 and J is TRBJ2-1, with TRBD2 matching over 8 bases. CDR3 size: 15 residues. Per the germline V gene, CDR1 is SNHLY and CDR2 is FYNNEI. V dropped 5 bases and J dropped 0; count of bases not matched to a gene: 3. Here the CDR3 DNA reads TGTGCCAGCAGTCGGGGGGGGAGCTCCTACAATGAGCAGTTCTTC. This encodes CASSRGGSSYNEQFF.

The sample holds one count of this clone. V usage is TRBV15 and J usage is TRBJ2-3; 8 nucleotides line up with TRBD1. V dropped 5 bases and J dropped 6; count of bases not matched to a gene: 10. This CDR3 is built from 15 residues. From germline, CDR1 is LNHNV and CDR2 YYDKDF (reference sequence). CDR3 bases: TGTGCCACCAGCCCGTCAGGCACAGGGGGGGATACGCAGTATTTT. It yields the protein CATSPSGTGGDTQYF.

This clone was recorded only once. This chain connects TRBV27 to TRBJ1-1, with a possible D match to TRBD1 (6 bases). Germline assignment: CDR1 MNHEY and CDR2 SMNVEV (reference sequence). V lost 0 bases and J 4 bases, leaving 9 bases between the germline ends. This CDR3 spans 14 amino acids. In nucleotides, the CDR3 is TGTGCCAGCAGTTTATCGGGAGGGGGCACTGAAGCTTTCTTT. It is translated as CASSLSGGGTEAFF.

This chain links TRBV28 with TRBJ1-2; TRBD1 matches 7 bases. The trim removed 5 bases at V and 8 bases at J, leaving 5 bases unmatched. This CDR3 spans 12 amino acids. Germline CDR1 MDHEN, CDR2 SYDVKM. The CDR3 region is CASSTGVRGYTF. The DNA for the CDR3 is TGTGCCAGCAGTACAGGGGTCCGGGGCTACACCTTC.

The CDR3 loop reads CASSPLASDKNIQYF. In DNA form, the CDR3 reads TGTGCCAGCAGCCCACTAGCGTCCGACAAAAACATTCAGTACTTC. The chain joins TRBV3-1 (or the pseudogene TRBV3-2) to TRBJ2-4, with 7 bases aligning to TRBD2. The J segment lost 3 bases and the V segment lost 4 bases, leaving 6 bases of the junction unmatched. The CDR3 is 15 amino acids. CDR1 LGHDT and CDR2 YNNKEL come from the germline V gene (reference sequence).

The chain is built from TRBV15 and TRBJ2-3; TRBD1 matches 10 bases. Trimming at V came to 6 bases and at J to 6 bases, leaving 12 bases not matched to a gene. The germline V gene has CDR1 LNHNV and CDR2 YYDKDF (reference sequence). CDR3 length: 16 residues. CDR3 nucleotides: TGTGCCACCAGGAGCCGGGACAGGGGCCGGGCGGATACGCAGTATTTT. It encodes CATRSRDRGRADTQYF.

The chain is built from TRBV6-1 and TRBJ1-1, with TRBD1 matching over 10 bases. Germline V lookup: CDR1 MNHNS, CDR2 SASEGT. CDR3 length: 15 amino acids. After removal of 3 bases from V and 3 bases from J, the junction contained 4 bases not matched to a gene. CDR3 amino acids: CASSDRTGGHTEAFF. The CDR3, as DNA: TGTGCCAGCAGTGACCGGACAGGGGGACACACTGAAGCTTTCTTT.

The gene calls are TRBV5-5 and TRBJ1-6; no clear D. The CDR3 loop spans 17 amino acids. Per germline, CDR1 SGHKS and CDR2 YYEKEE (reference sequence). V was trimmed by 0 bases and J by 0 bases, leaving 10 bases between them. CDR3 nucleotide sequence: TGTGCCAGCAGCTTGGGACTGTTGAGCTCCTATAATTCACCCCTCCACTTT. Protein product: CASSLGLLSSYNSPLHF.